This note documents a single T cell receptor beta chain sequence. This record comes from a study of control samples from healthy donors and cancer patients. Trimming cost V 7 bases and J 4 bases, with 17 bases left between them. Germline CDR1 and CDR2: SNHLY and FYNNEI. The CDR3 runs 15 residues. Produced via immunoSEQ multiplex PCR; TCRdb's table is partial and in-frame only. The sample has about 160,000 clones, roughly 95% seen once. The receptor was derived from a woman between 25 and 40 years old in good health. Sequenced input: blood. The chain carries TRBV2 and TRBJ1-5; no firm D call. CDR3 coding DNA: TGTGCCAGCACCCCCGGCGGTACAAGAAATCAGCCCCAGCATTTT. Translated: CASTPGGTRNQPQHF.